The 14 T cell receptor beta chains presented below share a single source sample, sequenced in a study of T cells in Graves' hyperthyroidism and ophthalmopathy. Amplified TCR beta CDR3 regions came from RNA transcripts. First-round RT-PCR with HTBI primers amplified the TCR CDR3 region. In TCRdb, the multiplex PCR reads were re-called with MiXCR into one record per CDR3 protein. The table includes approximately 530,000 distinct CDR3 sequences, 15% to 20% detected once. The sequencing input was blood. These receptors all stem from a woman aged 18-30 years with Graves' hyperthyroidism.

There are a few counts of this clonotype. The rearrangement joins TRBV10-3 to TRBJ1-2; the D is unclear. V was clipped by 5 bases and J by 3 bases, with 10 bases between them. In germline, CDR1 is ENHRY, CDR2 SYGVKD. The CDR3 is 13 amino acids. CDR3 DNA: TGTGCCATCAGTAATCCGGTTTACTATGGCTACACCTTC. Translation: CAISNPVYYGYTF.

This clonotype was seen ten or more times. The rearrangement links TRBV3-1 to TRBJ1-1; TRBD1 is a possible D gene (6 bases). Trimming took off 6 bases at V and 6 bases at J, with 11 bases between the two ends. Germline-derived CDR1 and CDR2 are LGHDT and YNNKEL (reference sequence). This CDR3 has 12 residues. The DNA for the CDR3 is TGTGCCAGCAGTGCGAAGGGGGCTGAAGCTTTCTTT. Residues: CASSAKGAEAFF. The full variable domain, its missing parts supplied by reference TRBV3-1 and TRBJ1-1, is DTAVSQTPKYLVTQMGNDKSIKCEQNLGHDTMYWYKQDSKKFLKIMFSYNNKELIINETVPNRFSPKSPDKAHLNLHINSLELGDSAVYFCASSAKGAEAFFGQGTRLTVV.

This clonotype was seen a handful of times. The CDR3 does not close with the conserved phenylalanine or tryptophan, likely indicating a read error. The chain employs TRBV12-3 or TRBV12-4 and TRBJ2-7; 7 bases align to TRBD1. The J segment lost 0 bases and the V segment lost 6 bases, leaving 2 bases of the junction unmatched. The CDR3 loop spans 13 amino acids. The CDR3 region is CASSWTGSYEQYL. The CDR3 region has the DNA TGTGCCAGCAGCTGGACAGGCTCCTACGAGCAGTACCTC.

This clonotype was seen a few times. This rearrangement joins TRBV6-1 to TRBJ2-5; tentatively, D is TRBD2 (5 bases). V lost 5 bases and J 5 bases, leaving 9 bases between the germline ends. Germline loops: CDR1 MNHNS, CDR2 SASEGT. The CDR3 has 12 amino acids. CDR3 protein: CASSRGWETQYF. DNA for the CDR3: TGTGCCAGCAGTCGGGGTTGGGAGACCCAGTACTTC.

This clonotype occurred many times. CDR3 loop: CASRLVPYEQYF. The CDR3 region has the DNA TGTGCCAGCAGGTTAGTTCCCTACGAGCAGTACTTC. The chain links TRBV2 to TRBJ2-7; unclear D gene. Germline values: CDR1 SNHLY, CDR2 FYNNEI. Between the trimmed V and J ends, which lost 6 bases and 2 bases, there was a span of 8 bases. The CDR3 covers 12 residues.

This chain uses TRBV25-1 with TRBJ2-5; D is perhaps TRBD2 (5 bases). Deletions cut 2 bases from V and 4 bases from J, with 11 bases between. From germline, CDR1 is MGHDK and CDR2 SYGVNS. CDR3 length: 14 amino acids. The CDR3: CASSEVEGRETQYF. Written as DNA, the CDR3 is TGTGCCAGCAGTGAAGTAGAGGGTAGAGAGACCCAGTACTTC.

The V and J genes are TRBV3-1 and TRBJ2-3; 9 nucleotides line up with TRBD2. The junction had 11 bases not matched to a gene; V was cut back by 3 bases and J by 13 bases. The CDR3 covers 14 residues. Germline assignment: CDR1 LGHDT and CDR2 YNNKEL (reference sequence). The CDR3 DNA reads TGTGCCAGCAGCCAGAGCCTAGCGGGGCTTCGGAAGTATTTT. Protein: CASSQSLAGLRKYF.

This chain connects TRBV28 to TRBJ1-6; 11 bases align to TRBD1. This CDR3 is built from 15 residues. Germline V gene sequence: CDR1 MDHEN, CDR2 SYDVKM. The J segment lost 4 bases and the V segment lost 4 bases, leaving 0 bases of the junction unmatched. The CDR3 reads CASSWDRGYNSPLHF. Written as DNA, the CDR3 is TGTGCCAGCAGTTGGGACAGGGGGTATAATTCACCCCTCCACTTT. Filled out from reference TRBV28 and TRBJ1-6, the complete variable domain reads DVKVTQSSRYLVKRTGEKVFLECVQDMDHENMFWYRQDPGLGLRLIYFSYDVKMKEKGDIPEGYSVSREKKERFSLILESASTNQTSMYLCASSWDRGYNSPLHFGNGTRLTVT.

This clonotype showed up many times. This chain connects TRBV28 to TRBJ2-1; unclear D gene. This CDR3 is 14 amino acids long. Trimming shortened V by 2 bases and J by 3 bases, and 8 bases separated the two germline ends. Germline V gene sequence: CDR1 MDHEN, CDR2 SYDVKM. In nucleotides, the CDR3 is TGTGCCAGCAGTTTACTTCAGAGCTACAATGAGCAGTTCTTC. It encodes CASSLLQSYNEQFF.

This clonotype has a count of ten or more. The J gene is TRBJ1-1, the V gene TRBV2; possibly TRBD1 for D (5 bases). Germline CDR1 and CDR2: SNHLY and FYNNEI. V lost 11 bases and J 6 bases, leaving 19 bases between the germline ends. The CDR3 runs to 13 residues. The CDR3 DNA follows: TGTGCCCCAAAGGATCTTACGGGGGCTGAAGCTTTCTTT. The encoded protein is CAPKDLTGAEAFF.

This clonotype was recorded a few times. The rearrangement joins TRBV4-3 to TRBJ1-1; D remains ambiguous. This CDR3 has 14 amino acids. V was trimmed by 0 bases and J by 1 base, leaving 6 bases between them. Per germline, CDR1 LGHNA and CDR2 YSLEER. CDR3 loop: CASSQDLRNTEAFF. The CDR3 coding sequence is TGCGCCAGCAGCCAAGATCTCAGGAACACTGAAGCTTTCTTT.

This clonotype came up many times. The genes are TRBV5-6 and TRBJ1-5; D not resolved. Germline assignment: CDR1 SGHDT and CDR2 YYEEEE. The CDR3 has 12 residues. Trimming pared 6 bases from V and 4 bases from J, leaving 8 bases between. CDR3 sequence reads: CASTKANQPQHF. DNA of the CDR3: TGTGCCAGCACCAAAGCAAATCAGCCCCAGCATTTT.

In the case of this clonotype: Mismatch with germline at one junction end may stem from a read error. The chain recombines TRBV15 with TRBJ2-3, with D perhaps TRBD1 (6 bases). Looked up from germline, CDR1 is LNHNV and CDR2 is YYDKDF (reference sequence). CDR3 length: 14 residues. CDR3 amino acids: CDTSRETGTDTQYF. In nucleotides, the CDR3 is TGTGACACCAGCAGAGAAACAGGGACAGATACGCAGTATTTT.

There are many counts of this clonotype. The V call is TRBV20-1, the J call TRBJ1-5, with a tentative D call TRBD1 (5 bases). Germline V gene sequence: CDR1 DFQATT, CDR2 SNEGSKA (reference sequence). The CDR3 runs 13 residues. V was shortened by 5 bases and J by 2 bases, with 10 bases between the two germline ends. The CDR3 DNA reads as TGCAGTGCTCATGGGGGGGGCAATCAGCCCCAGCATTTT. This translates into CSAHGGGNQPQHF.